Below are 26 T cell receptor beta chains sequenced from a single sample in a study of blood T cells in healthy people across ages. Combining a sample-barcoded 5' primer with a J-beta primer mix, a second PCR ran for 7 to 11 cycles. MiXCR was run by TCRdb on the 5' RACE reads, yielding one entry per CDR3 protein. The sample yields more than 800,000 distinct CDR3 sequences, less than 50% seen once. The sequencing input was blood. The source of these receptors is a woman aged 55-70 years in good health.

This clonotype was seen a handful of times. V usage is TRBV27 and J usage is TRBJ2-7, with 8 bases lining up with TRBD1. Germline V gives CDR1 MNHEY, CDR2 SMNVEV (reference sequence). CDR3 length equals 15 residues. Germline trimming cut 3 bases from V and 4 bases from J; bases unmatched to any gene: 8. In nucleotides, the CDR3 is TGTGCCAGCAGTTTTGGCAGGGGGCGCGTATACGAGCAGTACTTC. Translated, it gives CASSFGRGRVYEQYF.

The V and J genes are TRBV20-1 and TRBJ2-1, with D tentatively TRBD1 (5 bases). Trimming removed 5 bases at V and 0 bases at J, with 17 bases between. Germline V gene data show CDR1 as DFQATT and CDR2 as SNEGSKA (reference sequence). The CDR3 runs to 16 residues. CDR3 DNA sequence: TGCAGTGCTGATCAACTGGACAAGCGCTCCTACAATGAGCAGTTCTTC. It codes for CSADQLDKRSYNEQFF.

A word on this clonotype: A read error may produce the germline difference seen at one junction end. The J gene is TRBJ2-1, the V gene TRBV11-1; TRBD1 agrees at 7 bases. CDR1 and CDR2 from the germline V gene are SGHAT and FQDESV (reference sequence). The CDR3 sequence is 15 residues long. This chain's CDR3 is CAGSAIRDSYNEQFF. The CDR3 DNA sequence: TGTGCCGGCAGCGCCATCCGGGACAGCTACAATGAGCAGTTCTTC.

This clonotype has only a few counts. The chain recombines TRBV28 with TRBJ2-5, with 8 bases aligning to TRBD1. The ends lost 5 bases at V and 11 bases at J; junction bases unmatched: 13. This CDR3 region has 14 residues. Germline V CDR1 and CDR2: MDHEN, SYDVKM. CDR3 sequence (DNA): TGTGCCAGCAGTCGGACAGGGTTCGTCCGTGAGCAGTACTTC. As protein: CASSRTGFVREQYF.

The gene calls are TRBV5-1 and TRBJ2-4; D possibly corresponds to TRBD1 (5 bases). TRBJ2-7 explains the end of the DNA better; the J call may be wrong. This CDR3 region has 15 residues. CDR1 is SGHRS, CDR2 YFSETQ, per germline. Written as DNA, the CDR3 is TGCGCCAGCAGCTTGGTCAGGGCTGATAGCTACGAGCAGTACTTC. It yields the protein CASSLVRADSYEQYF.

The rearrangement uses TRBV28 and TRBJ2-3; D is undetermined. V lost 6 bases and J 2 bases, leaving 18 bases between the germline ends. In germline, CDR1 is MDHEN, CDR2 SYDVKM. The CDR3 sequence is 16 residues long. The CDR3 sequence is CASRTAARWVTDTQYF. Here the CDR3 DNA reads TGTGCCAGCAGAACTGCAGCCAGGTGGGTCACAGATACGCAGTATTTT.

The sample holds a few counts of this clonotype. This rearrangement joins TRBV29-1 to TRBJ2-6; tentatively, D is TRBD2 (6 bases). The germline V and J ends were trimmed by 6 bases and 1 base, with 7 bases remaining between them. The CDR3 extends over 13 amino acids. Germline V CDR1 and CDR2: SQVTM, ANQGSEA. In DNA form, the CDR3 reads TGCAGCGTGCGGGATTCTGGGGCCAACGTCCTGACTTTC. Protein sequence: CSVRDSGANVLTF.

V and J are TRBV20-1 and TRBJ2-7; unclear D gene. The length of the CDR3 is 14 residues. Deletions cut 0 bases from V and 6 bases from J, with 15 bases between. In germline, CDR1 is DFQATT, CDR2 SNEGSKA (reference sequence). The CDR3 is CSARDVTLVSEQYF. In nucleotides, the CDR3 is TGCAGTGCTAGAGACGTAACGCTAGTAAGCGAGCAGTACTTC.

Notes on this clonotype: An end of the junction does not agree with germline; a read error may underlie this. The genes are TRBV9 and TRBJ1-1, with D hard to call. Germline assignment: CDR1 SGDLS and CDR2 YYNGEE. The CDR3 has 14 amino acids. CDR3 sequence reads: CAGSPRGGNTEAFF. The DNA for the CDR3 is TGTGCCGGCAGCCCCCGAGGAGGGAACACTGAAGCTTTCTTT. The full variable domain, its missing parts supplied by reference TRBV9 and TRBJ1-1, is DSGVTQTPKHLITATGQRVTLRCSPRSGDLSVYWYQQSLDQGLQFLIQYYNGEERAKGNILERFSAQQFPDLHSELNLSSLELGDSALYFCAGSPRGGNTEAFFGQGTRLTVV.

The V and J genes are TRBV4-2 and TRBJ2-7; no definite D call. Germline V gives CDR1 LGHNA, CDR2 YNFKEQ. The CDR3 totals 13 residues. V was shortened by 0 bases and J by 6 bases, with 9 bases between the two germline ends. The CDR3 DNA is TGTGCCAGCAGCCAAGATCGGAGTGCCGAGCAGTACTTC. This codes for CASSQDRSAEQYF.

V and J are TRBV11-2 and TRBJ2-7; 7 nucleotides match TRBD1. The J call may be wrong; the DNA end is better matched by TRBJ2-5. Looked up from germline, CDR1 is SGHAT and CDR2 is FQNNGV. This CDR3 comprises 15 residues. The CDR3 sequence: CASSQMGTALETQYF. The CDR3, as DNA: TGTGCCAGCAGCCAGATGGGGACAGCCCTGGAGACCCAGTACTTC.

This clonotype was seen only a few times. The V and J genes are TRBV27 and TRBJ2-1; D tentatively reads TRBD1 or TRBD2 (6 bases each). CDR3 length: 16 amino acids. Germline CDR1 reads MNHEY; CDR2 reads SMNVEV (reference sequence). V dropped 4 bases and J dropped 4 bases, with 17 bases sitting between them. CDR3 sequence reads: CASSSRGSGAYNEQFF. The CDR3 DNA sequence: TGTGCCAGCAGTTCAAGAGGCTCGGGGGCGTACAATGAGCAGTTCTTC.

The chain uses TRBV14 and TRBJ2-2; 8 positions agree with TRBD2. CDR3 length equals 17 residues. V trimming: 3 bases; J trimming: 1 base; junction bases outside the gene matches: 7. Germline V gene data show CDR1 as SGHDN and CDR2 as FVKESK. The CDR3 is CASSHSPLAENTGELFF. CDR3 bases: TGTGCCAGCAGCCACTCGCCACTAGCGGAGAACACCGGGGAGCTGTTTTTT.

CDR3 in DNA: TGCAGTGCTAGAGACCAACAATGGGATACGCAGTATTTT. It is translated as CSARDQQWDTQYF. J is TRBJ2-3 and V is TRBV20-1, with no clear D. CDR3 length: 13 residues. V was trimmed by 0 bases and J by 6 bases, leaving 10 bases between them. CDR1 and CDR2 (germline): DFQATT, SNEGSKA (reference sequence).

This clonotype appeared many times. The rearrangement joins TRBV20-1 to TRBJ2-7; TRBD1 or TRBD2 may be the D gene (5 bases each). V was shortened by 5 bases and J by 3 bases, with 11 bases between the two germline ends. Germline CDR1 reads DFQATT; CDR2 reads SNEGSKA (reference sequence). This CDR3 comprises 12 residues. As DNA, the CDR3 is TGCAGTGCTGGCCCAGGGAGCTACGAGCAGTACTTC. Translated: CSAGPGSYEQYF.

This clonotype was seen a few times. This sequence joins TRBV12-3 or TRBV12-4 and TRBJ2-1; a possible D gene is TRBD1 (6 bases). V lost 5 bases and J 6 bases, leaving 14 bases between the germline ends. The CDR3 extends over 14 amino acids. CDR3 nucleotides: TGTGCCAGCAGTCGACAGGAGCACTTCAATGAGCAGTTCTTC. Translating it yields CASSRQEHFNEQFF.

J is TRBJ1-2 and V is TRBV20-1; D possibly corresponds to TRBD1 (5 bases). Trimming took off 2 bases at V and 6 bases at J, with 16 bases between the two ends. Germline V lookup: CDR1 DFQATT, CDR2 SNEGSKA (reference sequence). The CDR3 runs 14 residues. CDR3 nucleotides: TGCAGTGCTAGATCGGCAGGGTGGCAGGATGGCTACACCTTC. As protein: CSARSAGWQDGYTF.

The chain carries TRBV10-3 and TRBJ2-1, with D perhaps given as TRBD1 or TRBD2 (5 bases each). The CDR3 runs 15 residues. From germline, CDR1 is ENHRY and CDR2 SYGVKD. Deletions cut 6 bases from V and 0 bases from J, with 12 bases between. The CDR3 nucleotides are TGTGCCATCAGGATGGACACTAGCTCCTACAATGAGCAGTTCTTC. This sequence encodes CAIRMDTSSYNEQFF.

The chain joins TRBV18 to TRBJ2-5; D not resolved. The CDR3 totals 14 residues. CDR1 is KGHSH, CDR2 LQKENI, per germline. The V and J ends lost 3 bases and 0 bases respectively, with 8 bases between them. The CDR3 reads CASSPASDQETQYF. Written as DNA, the CDR3 is TGTGCCAGCTCACCTGCCTCGGACCAAGAGACCCAGTACTTC.

This clonotype was observed a few times. The V gene is TRBV7-2, the J gene TRBJ2-7, with a possible D match to TRBD2 (7 bases). Per the germline V gene, CDR1 is SGHTA and CDR2 is FQGNSA. This CDR3 contains 15 residues. V was trimmed by 6 bases and J by 4 bases, leaving 19 bases between them. DNA of the CDR3: TGTGCCAGCAGGTTTAGCGGGCTAGGGGGGTACGAGCAGTACTTC. Its protein is CASRFSGLGGYEQYF.

The J gene is TRBJ2-7, the V gene TRBV7-8; perhaps TRBD2 as D (6 bases). The CDR3 spans 16 residues. The germline gives CDR1 SGHVS, CDR2 FQNEAQ. V was shortened by 1 base and J by 3 bases, with 16 bases between the two germline ends. The CDR3: CASSLGGDLINYEQYF. The CDR3 DNA is TGTGCCAGCAGCTTAGGGGGGGACTTGATCAACTACGAGCAGTACTTC.

V and J are TRBV2 and TRBJ2-4; a weak D match, TRBD1 (7 bases). The J call may be in error: the DNA end matches TRBJ2-7 better. The CDR3 covers 13 residues. CDR1 and CDR2 (germline): SNHLY, FYNNEI. The CDR3: CVTTGTLSYEQYF. CDR3 nucleotide sequence: TGTGTCACGACAGGGACTCTATCCTACGAGCAGTACTTC.

This clonotype occurred a few times. The J gene is TRBJ1-1, the V gene TRBV29-1; no reliable D call. V lost 1 base and J lost 11, with 20 bases in between. Germline assignment: CDR1 SQVTM and CDR2 ANQGSEA. This CDR3 region has 14 residues. Written as DNA, the CDR3 is TGCAGCGTTGAAGTGTTGGCGGATCCTTTTACGGCTTTCTTT. It encodes CSVEVLADPFTAFF.

V gene TRBV15 combines with J gene TRBJ1-1; D ambiguous. Trimming shortened V by 1 base and J by 0 bases, and 6 bases separated the two germline ends. CDR3 size: 14 residues. Germline V gives CDR1 LNHNV, CDR2 YYDKDF (reference sequence). The CDR3 spells CATSRAALNTEAFF. CDR3 nucleotide sequence: TGTGCCACCAGCAGAGCGGCGCTGAACACTGAAGCTTTCTTT.

The chain has TRBV24-1 and TRBJ2-1; 9 positions match TRBD1. After removal of 2 bases from V and 8 bases from J, the junction contained 6 bases not matched to a gene. Germline V gives CDR1 KGHDR, CDR2 SFDVKD. The length of the CDR3 is 15 residues. The CDR3 reads CATSDSGTGFDEQFF. DNA of the CDR3: TGTGCCACCAGTGATTCCGGGACAGGGTTCGATGAGCAGTTCTTC.

The DNA for the CDR3 is TGTGCCAGCAGTTTGACCCTTCTCCGGGACAGAGAAGATGGCTACACCTTC. Encoded protein: CASSLTLLRDREDGYTF. The genes are TRBV12-3 or TRBV12-4 and TRBJ1-2; TRBD1 agrees at 7 bases. Trimming cost V 3 bases and J 6 bases; bases outside gene matches: 16. The CDR3 totals 17 residues.